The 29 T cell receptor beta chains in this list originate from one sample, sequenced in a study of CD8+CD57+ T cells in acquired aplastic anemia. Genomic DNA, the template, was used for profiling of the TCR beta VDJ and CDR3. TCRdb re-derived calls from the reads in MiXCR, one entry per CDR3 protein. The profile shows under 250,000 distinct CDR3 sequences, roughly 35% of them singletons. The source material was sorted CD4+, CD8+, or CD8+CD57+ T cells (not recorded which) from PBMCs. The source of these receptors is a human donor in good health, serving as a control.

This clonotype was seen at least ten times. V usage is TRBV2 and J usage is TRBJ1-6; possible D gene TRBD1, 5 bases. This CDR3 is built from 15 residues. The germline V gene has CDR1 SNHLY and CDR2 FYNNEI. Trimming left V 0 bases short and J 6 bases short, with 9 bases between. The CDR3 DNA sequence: TGTGCCAGCAGTGAAGCGATCGGGGCTAATTCACCCCTCCACTTT. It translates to CASSEAIGANSPLHF.

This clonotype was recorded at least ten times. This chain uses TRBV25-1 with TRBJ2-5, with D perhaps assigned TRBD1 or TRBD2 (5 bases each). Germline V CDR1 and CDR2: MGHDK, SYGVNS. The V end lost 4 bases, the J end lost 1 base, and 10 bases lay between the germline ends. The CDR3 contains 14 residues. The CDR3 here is CASSVFGAQETQYF. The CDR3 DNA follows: TGTGCCAGCAGTGTGTTCGGGGCCCAAGAGACCCAGTACTTC.

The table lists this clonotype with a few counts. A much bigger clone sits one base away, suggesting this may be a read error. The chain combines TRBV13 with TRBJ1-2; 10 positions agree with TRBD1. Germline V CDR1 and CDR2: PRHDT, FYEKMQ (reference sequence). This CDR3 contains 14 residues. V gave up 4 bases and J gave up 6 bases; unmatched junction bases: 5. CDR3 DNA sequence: TGTGCCAGCAGCTCACGGGACAGGGGAGATGGCTACACCTTC. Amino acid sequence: CASSSRDRGDGYTF.

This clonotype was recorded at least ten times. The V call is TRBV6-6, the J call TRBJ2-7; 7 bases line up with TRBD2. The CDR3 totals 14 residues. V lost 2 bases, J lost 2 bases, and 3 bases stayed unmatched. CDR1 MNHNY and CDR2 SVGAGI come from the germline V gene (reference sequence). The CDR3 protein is CASSYRGLTYEQYF. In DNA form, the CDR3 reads TGTGCCAGCAGTTACCGGGGACTAACCTACGAGCAGTACTTC.

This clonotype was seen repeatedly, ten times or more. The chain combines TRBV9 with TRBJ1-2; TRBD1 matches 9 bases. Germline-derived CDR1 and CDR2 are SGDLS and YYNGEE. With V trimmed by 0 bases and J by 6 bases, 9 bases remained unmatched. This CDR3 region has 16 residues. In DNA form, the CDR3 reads TGTGCCAGCAGCGTAGCCTTAACCGGGACAGGGAATGGCTACACCTTC. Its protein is CASSVALTGTGNGYTF. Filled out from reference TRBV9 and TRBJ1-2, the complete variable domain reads DSGVTQTPKHLITATGQRVTLRCSPRSGDLSVYWYQQSLDQGLQFLIQYYNGEERAKGNILERFSAQQFPDLHSELNLSSLELGDSALYFCASSVALTGTGNGYTFGSGTRLTVV.

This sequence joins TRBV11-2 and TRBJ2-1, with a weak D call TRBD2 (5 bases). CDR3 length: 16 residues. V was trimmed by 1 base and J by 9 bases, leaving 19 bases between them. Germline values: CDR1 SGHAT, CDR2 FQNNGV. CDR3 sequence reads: CASSLVEGPLRGEQFF. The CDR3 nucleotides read TGTGCCAGCAGCTTAGTCGAGGGTCCCCTGAGAGGTGAGCAGTTCTTC.

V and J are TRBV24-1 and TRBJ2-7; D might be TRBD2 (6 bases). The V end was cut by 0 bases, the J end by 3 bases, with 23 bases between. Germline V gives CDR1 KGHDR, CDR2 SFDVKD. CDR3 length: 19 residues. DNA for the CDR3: TGTGCCACCAGTGATTTGTGGGGACTCTTAGGGGATAGCGGCTACGAGCAGTACTTC. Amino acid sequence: CATSDLWGLLGDSGYEQYF.

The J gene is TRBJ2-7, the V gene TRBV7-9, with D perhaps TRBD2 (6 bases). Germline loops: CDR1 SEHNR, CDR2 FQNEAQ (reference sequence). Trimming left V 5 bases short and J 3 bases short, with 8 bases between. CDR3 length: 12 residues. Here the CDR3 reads CASSPGDYEQYF. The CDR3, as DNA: TGTGCCAGCAGCCCGGGGGACTACGAGCAGTACTTC.

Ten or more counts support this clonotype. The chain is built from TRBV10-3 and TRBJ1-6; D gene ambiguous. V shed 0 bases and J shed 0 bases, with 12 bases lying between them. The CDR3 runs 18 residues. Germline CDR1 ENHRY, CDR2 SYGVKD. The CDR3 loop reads CAISESYSQPSYNSPLHF. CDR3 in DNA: TGTGCCATCAGTGAGTCTTACAGTCAGCCCTCCTATAATTCACCCCTCCACTTT.

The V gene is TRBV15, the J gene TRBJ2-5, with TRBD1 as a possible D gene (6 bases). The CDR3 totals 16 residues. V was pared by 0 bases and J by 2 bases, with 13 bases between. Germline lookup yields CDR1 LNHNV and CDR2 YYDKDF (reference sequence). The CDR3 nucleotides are TGTGCCACCAGCAGAGATCCTTGGGGGCCGCAAGAGACCCAGTACTTC. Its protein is CATSRDPWGPQETQYF.

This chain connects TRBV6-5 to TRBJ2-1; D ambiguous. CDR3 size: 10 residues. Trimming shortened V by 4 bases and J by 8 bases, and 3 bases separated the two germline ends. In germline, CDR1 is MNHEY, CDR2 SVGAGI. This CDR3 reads CASSLYEQFF. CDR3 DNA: TGTGCCAGCAGTTTATATGAGCAGTTCTTC.

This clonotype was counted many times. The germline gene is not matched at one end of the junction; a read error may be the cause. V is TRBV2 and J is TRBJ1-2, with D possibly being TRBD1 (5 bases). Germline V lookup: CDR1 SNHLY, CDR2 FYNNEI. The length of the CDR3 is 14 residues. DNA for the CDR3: TGTGCCAGCAGGGGACCTACAGGTTCTACTGGCTATACCTTC. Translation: CASRGPTGSTGYTF. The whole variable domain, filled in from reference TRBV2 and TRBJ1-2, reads EPEVTQTPSHQVTQMGQEVILRCVPISNHLYFYWYRQILGQKVEFLVSFYNNEISEKSEIFDDQFSVERPDGSNFTLKIRSTKLEDSAMYFCASRGPTGSTGYTFGSGTRLTVV.

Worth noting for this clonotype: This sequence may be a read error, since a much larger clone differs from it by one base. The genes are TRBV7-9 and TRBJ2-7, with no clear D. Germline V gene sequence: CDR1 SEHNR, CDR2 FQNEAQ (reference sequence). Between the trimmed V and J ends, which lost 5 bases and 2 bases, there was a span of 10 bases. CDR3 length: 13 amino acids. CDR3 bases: TGTGCCAGCAGCCGACAACTAACCTACGAGCAGTACTTC. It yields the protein CASSRQLTYEQYF.

CDR3 amino acids: CATSTGVNNQPQHF. CDR3 coding DNA: TGTGCCACCAGCACAGGGGTCAATAATCAGCCCCAGCATTTT. The chain couples TRBV15 to TRBJ1-5; D possibly corresponds to TRBD1 (6 bases). V was clipped by 4 bases and J by 4 bases, with 11 bases between them. Germline CDR1 is LNHNV and CDR2 is YYDKDF (reference sequence). The length of the CDR3 is 14 residues. The variable domain in full, completed from reference TRBV15 and TRBJ1-5, reads DAMVIQNPRYQVTQFGKPVTLSCSQTLNHNVMYWYQQKSSQAPKLLFHYYDKDFNNEADTPDNFQSRRPNTSFCFLDIRSPGLGDTAMYLCATSTGVNNQPQHFGDGTRLSIL.

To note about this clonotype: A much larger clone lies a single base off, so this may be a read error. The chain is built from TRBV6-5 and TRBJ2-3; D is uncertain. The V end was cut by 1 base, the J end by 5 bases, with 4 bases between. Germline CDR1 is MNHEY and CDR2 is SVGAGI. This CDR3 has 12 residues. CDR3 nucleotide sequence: TGTGCCAGCAGTTACTTGGGAGATACGCAGTATTTT. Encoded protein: CASSYLGDTQYF.

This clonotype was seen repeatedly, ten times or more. CDR3 loop: CASSLYQVPSYEQYF. In DNA, the CDR3 is TGCGCCAGCAGCTTGTATCAGGTACCTTCCTACGAGCAGTACTTC. This rearrangement joins TRBV5-1 to TRBJ2-7; D unclear. This CDR3 has 15 residues. Germline CDR1 SGHRS, CDR2 YFSETQ. V dropped 1 base and J dropped 1 base, with 12 bases sitting between them.

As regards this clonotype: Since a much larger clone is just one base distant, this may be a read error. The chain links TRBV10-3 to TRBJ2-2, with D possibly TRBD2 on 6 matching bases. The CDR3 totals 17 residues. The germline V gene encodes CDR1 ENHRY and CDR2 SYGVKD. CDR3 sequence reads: CAISESIFGGYTRELFF. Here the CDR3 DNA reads TGTGCCATCAGTGAGTCGATTTTCGGGGGATACACCAGGGAGCTGTTTTTT.

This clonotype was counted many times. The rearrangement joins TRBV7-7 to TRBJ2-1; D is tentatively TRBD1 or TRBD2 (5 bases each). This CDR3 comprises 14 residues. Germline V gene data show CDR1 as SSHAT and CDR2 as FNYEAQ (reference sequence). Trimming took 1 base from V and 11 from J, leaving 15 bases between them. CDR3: CASSLELGTTQQFF. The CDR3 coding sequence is TGTGCCAGCAGCTTAGAACTGGGGACCACCCAGCAGTTCTTC.

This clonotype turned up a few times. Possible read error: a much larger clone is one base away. CDR3 residues: CASGEYQGGEEKLFF. The CDR3, as DNA: TGTGCCAGCGGTGAATATCAGGGAGGGGAGGAAAAACTGTTTTTT. The gene calls are TRBV25-1 and TRBJ1-4; D is perhaps TRBD1 (5 bases). The CDR3 spans 15 residues. Germline CDR1 reads MGHDK; CDR2 reads SYGVNS.

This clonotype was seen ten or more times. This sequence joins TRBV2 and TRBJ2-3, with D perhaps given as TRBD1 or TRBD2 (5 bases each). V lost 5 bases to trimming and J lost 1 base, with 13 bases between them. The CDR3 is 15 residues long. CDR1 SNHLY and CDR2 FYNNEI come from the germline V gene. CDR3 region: CASSPTLGGTDTQYF. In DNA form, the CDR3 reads TGTGCCAGCAGTCCCACCCTGGGGGGCACAGATACGCAGTATTTT. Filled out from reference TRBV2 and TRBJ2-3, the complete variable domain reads EPEVTQTPSHQVTQMGQEVILRCVPISNHLYFYWYRQILGQKVEFLVSFYNNEISEKSEIFDDQFSVERPDGSNFTLKIRSTKLEDSAMYFCASSPTLGGTDTQYFGPGTRLTVL.

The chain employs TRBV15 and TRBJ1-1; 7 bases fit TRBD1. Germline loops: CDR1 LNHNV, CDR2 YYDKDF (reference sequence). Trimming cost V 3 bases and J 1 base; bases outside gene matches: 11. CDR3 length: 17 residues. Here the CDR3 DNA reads TGTGCCACCAGCAGGACGACGATGGGACAGACGAACACTGAAGCTTTCTTT. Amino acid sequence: CATSRTTMGQTNTEAFF.

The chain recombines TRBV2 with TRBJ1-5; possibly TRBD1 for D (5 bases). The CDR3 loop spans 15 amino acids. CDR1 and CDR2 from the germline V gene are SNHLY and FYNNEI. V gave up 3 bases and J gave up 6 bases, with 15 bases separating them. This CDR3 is CASSDGQGCTQPQHF. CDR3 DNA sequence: TGTGCCAGCAGTGATGGGCAGGGATGTACTCAGCCCCAGCATTTT.

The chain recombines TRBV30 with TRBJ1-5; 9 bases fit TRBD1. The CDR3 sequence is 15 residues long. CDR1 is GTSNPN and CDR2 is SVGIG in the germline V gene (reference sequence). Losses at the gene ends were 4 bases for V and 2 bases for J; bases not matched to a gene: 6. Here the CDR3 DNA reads TGTGCCTGGAAGGCGGGACAGGGTGGCAATCAGCCCCAGCATTTT. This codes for CAWKAGQGGNQPQHF.

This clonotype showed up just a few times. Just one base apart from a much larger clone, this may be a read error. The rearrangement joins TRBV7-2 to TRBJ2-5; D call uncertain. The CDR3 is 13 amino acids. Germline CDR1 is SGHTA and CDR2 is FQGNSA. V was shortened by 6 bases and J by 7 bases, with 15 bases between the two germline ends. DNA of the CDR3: TGTGCCAGCAGTAGTGTGGGTTTGGGGACCCAGTACTTC. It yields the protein CASSSVGLGTQYF.

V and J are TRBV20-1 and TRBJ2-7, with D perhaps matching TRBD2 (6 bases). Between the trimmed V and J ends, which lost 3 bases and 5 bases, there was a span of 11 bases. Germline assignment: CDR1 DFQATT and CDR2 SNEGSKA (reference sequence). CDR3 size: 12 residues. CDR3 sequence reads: CSASGSGDEQYF. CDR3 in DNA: TGCAGTGCTAGCGGGAGTGGCGACGAGCAGTACTTC.

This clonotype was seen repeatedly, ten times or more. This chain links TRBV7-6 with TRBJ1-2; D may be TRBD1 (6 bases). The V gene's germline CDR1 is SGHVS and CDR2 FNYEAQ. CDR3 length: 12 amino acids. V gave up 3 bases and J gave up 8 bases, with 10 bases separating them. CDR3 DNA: TGTGCCAGCAGCTTCTTGGGGGGCGGCTACACCTTC. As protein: CASSFLGGGYTF.

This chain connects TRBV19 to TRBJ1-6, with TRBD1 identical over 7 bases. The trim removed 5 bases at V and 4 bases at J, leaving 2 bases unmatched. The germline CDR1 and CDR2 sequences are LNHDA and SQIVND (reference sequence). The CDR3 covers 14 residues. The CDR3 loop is CASSQGGYNSPLHF. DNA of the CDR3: TGTGCCAGTAGTCAGGGGGGTTATAATTCACCCCTCCACTTT.

Written as DNA, the CDR3 is TGTGCCACCAGTGATAGCGGGGTGACCACAGATACGCAGTATTTT. Amino acids: CATSDSGVTTDTQYF. The chain joins TRBV24-1 to TRBJ2-3, with 7 positions matching TRBD2. V was clipped by 3 bases and J by 2 bases; unmatched bases: 4. This CDR3 spans 15 amino acids. Germline-derived CDR1 and CDR2 are KGHDR and SFDVKD.

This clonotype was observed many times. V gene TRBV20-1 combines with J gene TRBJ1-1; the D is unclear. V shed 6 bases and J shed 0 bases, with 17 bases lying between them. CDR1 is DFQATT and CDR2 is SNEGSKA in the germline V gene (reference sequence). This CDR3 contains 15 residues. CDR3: CSADYPWLLNTEAFF. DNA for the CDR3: TGCAGTGCGGACTACCCATGGCTGCTGAACACTGAAGCTTTCTTT.